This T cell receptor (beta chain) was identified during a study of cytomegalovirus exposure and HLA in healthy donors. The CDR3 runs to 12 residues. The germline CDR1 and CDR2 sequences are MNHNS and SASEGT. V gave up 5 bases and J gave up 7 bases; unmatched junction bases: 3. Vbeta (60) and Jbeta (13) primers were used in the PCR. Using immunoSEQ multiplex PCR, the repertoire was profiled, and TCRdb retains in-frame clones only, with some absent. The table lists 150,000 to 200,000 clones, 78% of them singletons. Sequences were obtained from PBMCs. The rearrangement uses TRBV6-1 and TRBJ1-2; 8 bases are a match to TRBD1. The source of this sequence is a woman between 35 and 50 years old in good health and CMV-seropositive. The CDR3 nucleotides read TGTGCCAGCAGTTTAACAGGGGGTGGCTACACCTTC. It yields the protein CASSLTGGGYTF.